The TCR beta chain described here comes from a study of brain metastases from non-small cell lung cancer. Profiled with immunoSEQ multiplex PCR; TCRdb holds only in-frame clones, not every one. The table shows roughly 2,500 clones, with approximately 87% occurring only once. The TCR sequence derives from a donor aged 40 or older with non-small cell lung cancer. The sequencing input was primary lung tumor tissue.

CDR3: CASINRGSGNTIYF. Written as DNA, the CDR3 is TGTGCCAGTATCAACAGGGGCTCTGGAAACACCATATATTTT. The J gene is TRBJ1-3, the V gene TRBV19; 7 bases line up with TRBD1. The trim removed 7 bases at V and 0 bases at J, leaving 3 bases unmatched. Germline assignment: CDR1 LNHDA and CDR2 SQIVND (reference sequence). CDR3 length: 14 residues.